This TCR beta chain came from a study of blood T cell repertoires in COVID-19. The overall study: Samples of COVID-19 (acute and convalescent) were obtained from the United States, Italy and Spain. In each case, the material was cDNA or gDNA derived from T cells, B-cell-depleted T cells, or PBMCs.

The CDR3 is 15 residues long. Germline V gives CDR1 MNHNS, CDR2 SASEGT. The J segment lost 5 bases and the V segment lost 5 bases, leaving 10 bases of the junction unmatched. In the study's own analysis: Nucleated cell number was recorded as an estimate derived from reference gene primer amplification. Clones were sequenced by immunoSEQ multiplex PCR, and TCRdb holds only the in-frame ones, with some missing. The V and J calls and clone size are taken from that table; D and trimming were inferred from the DNA. The repertoire holds about 91,000 clones, roughly 82% seen once, with 5.5% to 7.5% in the top ten.

Sequenced: peripheral blood. The TCR sequence derives from a man aged 45-65 years with active or convalescent COVID-19. This sequence joins TRBV6-1 and TRBJ2-5; 8 bases fit TRBD1. The CDR3 spells CASSSPGGKGETQYF. The CDR3 nucleotides are TGTGCCAGCAGTTCCCCAGGGGGCAAGGGGGAGACCCAGTACTTC.